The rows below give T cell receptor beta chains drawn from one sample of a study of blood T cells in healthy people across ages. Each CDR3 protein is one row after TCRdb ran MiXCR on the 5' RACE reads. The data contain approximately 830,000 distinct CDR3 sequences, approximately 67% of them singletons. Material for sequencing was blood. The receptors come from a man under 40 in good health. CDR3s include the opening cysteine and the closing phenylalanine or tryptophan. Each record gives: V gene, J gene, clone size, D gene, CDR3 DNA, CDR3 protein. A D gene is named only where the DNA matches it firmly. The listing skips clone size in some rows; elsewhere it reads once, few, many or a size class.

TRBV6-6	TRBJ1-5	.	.	TGTGCCAGCCAGAAGACCGATCAGCCCCAGCATTTT	CASQKTDQPQHF
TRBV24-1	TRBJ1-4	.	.	TGTGCCACCAGTGATTCCGGATCGGACGGGAATGAAAAACTGTTTTTT	CATSDSGSDGNEKLFF
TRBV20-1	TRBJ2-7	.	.	TGCAGTGCTAGTGCCAATCGGGACAAGGAGTACTTC	CSASANRDKEYF
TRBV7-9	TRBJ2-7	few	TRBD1	TGTGCCAGCAGCCACCGGGACAGGGGCAACTACGAGCAGTACTTC	CASSHRDRGNYEQYF
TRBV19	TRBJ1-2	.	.	TGTGCCAGTAGTATTACCGGGCAGTCTAACTATGGCTACACCTTC	CASSITGQSNYGYTF
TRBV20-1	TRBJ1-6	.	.	TGCAGTGCTAGAGATCCCGTACAGGGCTCGATGTTGAATTCACCCCTCCACTTT	CSARDPVQGSMLNSPLHF
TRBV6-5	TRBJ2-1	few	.	TGTGCCAGCAGTTACTCGACCAGGTATTACAATGAGCAGTTCTTC	CASSYSTRYYNEQFF
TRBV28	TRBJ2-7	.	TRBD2	TGTGCCAGCAGTTTACTGGGGACTAGCGGTTCCTACGAGCAGTACTTC	CASSLLGTSGSYEQYF
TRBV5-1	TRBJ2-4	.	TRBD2	TGCGCCAGCAGCTTGGCTGGTAGCGGGGGGTCCCTGAACATTCAGTACTTC	CASSLAGSGGSLNIQYF
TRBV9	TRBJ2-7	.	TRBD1	TGTGCCAGCAGCGCCCTGGGACAGGGTTCCTACGAGCAGTACTTC	CASSALGQGSYEQYF
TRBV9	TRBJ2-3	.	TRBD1	TGTGCCAGCAGCGGAGGGACAGGCACTAGCACAGATACGCAGTATTTT	CASSGGTGTSTDTQYF
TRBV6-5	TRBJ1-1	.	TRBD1	TGTGCCAGCAGTTACTCAATGACAGGGGGTACCGAAGCTTTCTTT	CASSYSMTGGTEAFF
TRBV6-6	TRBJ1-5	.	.	TGTGCCAGCAGTTATCAGACTTCTACCGATAGCAATCAGCCCCAGCATTTT	CASSYQTSTDSNQPQHF
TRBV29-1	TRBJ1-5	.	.	TGCAGCGTTGGGGTCCCAAATCAGCCCCAGCATTTT	CSVGVPNQPQHF
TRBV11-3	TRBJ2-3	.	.	TGTGCCAGCAGCTTAGCGGCGGGGCTGGCAGATACGCAGTATTTT	CASSLAAGLADTQYF
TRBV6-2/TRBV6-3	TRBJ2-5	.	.	TGTGCCAGCAGCCCCCCTAAGACCCAGTACTTC	CASSPPKTQYF
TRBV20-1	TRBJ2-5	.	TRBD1	TGCAGTACTAGAGAACAGACAGGGTGGATCGAGACCCAGTACTTC	CSTREQTGWIETQYF
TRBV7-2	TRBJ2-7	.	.	TGTGCCAGCAGCATCGGGCTCAGCTCCTACGAGCAGTACTTC	CASSIGLSSYEQYF
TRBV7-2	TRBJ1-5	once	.	TGTGCCAGCAACGGGGCGAATCGCAATCAGCCCCAGCATTTT	CASNGANRNQPQHF
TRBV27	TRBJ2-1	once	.	TGTGCCAGCAGTTTAGGGATGAACAATGAGCAGTTCTTC	CASSLGMNNEQFF
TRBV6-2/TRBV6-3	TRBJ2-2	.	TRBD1	TGTGCCAGCCAAGGATGGGACAGGGTATACACCGGGGAGCTGTTTTTT	CASQGWDRVYTGELFF
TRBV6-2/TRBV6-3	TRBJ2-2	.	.	TGTGCCAGCGGGGGGTACGGGGAGCTGTTTTTT	CASGGYGELFF
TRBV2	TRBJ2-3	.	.	TGTGCCAGCAGAACTCCCCGGTCAGATACGCAGTATTTT	CASRTPRSDTQYF
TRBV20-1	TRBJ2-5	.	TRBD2	TGCAGTGCTCAGACCGGGACTAGCGAAGAGACCCAGTACTTC	CSAQTGTSEETQYF
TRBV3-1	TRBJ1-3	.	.	TGTGCCAGCAGCGGCAGGGGAAATTTCTCTGGAAACACCATATATTTT	CASSGRGNFSGNTIYF
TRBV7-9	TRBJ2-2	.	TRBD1	TGTGCCAGCAGGCGGGACAGGGGTACCGGGGAGCTGTTTTTT	CASRRDRGTGELFF
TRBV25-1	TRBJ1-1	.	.	TGTGCCAGCAGTGAAGGCGGCATGAACACTGAAGCTTTCTTT	CASSEGGMNTEAFF
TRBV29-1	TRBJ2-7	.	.	TGCAGCGTTGAAGGAGTTAGGGACTCCTACGAGCAGTACTTC	CSVEGVRDSYEQYF
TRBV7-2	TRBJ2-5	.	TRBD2	TGTGCCAGCAGCTTAGCGTGGAGAGCGGGGGGGGAGACCCAGTACTTC	CASSLAWRAGGETQYF
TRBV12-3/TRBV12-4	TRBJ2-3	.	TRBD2	TGTGCCAGCAGTACCGGTACACGGGGGGGAGATACGCAGTATTTT	CASSTGTRGGDTQYF
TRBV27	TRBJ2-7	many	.	TGTGCCAGCCGTACTAGCTCCTTCTCCTACGAGCAGTACTTC	CASRTSSFSYEQYF
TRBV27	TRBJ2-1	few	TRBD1	TGTGCCAGCTGGGGACAGGGGGCAAATGAGCAGTTCTTC	CASWGQGANEQFF
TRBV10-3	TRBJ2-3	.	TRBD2	TGTGCCATCAGTGATCCGGCGGGGGGGCGGTGGACGCAGTATTTT	CAISDPAGGRWTQYF
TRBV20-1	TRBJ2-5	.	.	TGCAGTGCTAGAAGGACCGGTGAGACCCAGTACTTC	CSARRTGETQYF
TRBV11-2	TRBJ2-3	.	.	TGTGCCAGCAGCTCGCAGCGGGTGATGACAGATACGCAGTATTTT	CASSSQRVMTDTQYF
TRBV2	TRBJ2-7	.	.	TGTGCCAGCAGTAGGCCCAGGTTACCTCCCTACGAGCAGTACTTC	CASSRPRLPPYEQYF